These 18 T cell receptor beta chains share one sample of origin, sequenced in a study of blood T cell repertoires in COVID-19. The method was immunoSEQ multiplex PCR; TCRdb's version includes in-frame clones alone and lacks a portion of them. Here the sample spans around 39,000 clones, about nine tenths being singletons. Sequencing input: peripheral blood. The receptors come from a man in his sixties with active COVID-19.

V usage is TRBV28 and J usage is TRBJ2-3; 8 bases are shared with TRBD1. The CDR3 is 16 amino acids. J gave up 4 bases and V 2 bases, and 8 bases lay outside the gene matches. Germline V gene data show CDR1 as MDHEN and CDR2 as SYDVKM. As DNA, the CDR3 is TGTGCCAGCAGTTTAACAGGACAGGGCGACGCAGATACGCAGTATTTT. Translated, it gives CASSLTGQGDADTQYF.

This sequence joins TRBV5-1 and TRBJ1-2, with 12 bases lining up with TRBD1. Germline V CDR1 and CDR2: SGHRS, YFSETQ. V trimming: 1 base; J trimming: 9 bases; junction bases outside the gene matches: 10. CDR3 length: 16 residues. Here the CDR3 DNA reads TGCGCCAGCAGCTTGCCAGGGACAGGGGGCGATCGGAGCTACACCTTC. This encodes CASSLPGTGGDRSYTF.

The chain combines TRBV19 with TRBJ2-3, with 13 bases aligning to TRBD2. The CDR3 covers 17 residues. The J segment lost 0 bases and the V segment lost 7 bases, leaving 7 bases of the junction unmatched. The germline V gene encodes CDR1 LNHDA and CDR2 SQIVND (reference sequence). CDR3 in amino acids: CASTSLTSGRSTDTQYF. CDR3 DNA sequence: TGTGCCAGTACCTCGTTGACTAGCGGGAGGAGCACAGATACGCAGTATTTT. Full variable domain (missing parts from reference TRBV19 and TRBJ2-3): DGGITQSPKYLFRKEGQNVTLSCEQNLNHDAMYWYRQDPGQGLRLIYYSQIVNDFQKGDIAEGYSVSREKKESFPLTVTSAQKNPTAFYLCASTSLTSGRSTDTQYFGPGTRLTVL.

The chain recombines TRBV27 with TRBJ2-3; weak D call: TRBD2 (6 bases). This CDR3 region has 17 residues. Germline CDR1 reads MNHEY; CDR2 reads SMNVEV (reference sequence). V lost 6 bases to trimming and J lost 0 bases, with 19 bases between them. This chain's CDR3 is CASSRRPSGFSTDTQYF. CDR3 coding DNA: TGTGCCAGCAGCCGGCGCCCGAGCGGGTTCAGCACAGATACGCAGTATTTT.

This clone is a singleton in its sample. The chain joins TRBV5-5 to TRBJ1-1; the D gene is possibly TRBD1 (5 bases). There are 14 residues in the CDR3. Germline values: CDR1 SGHKS, CDR2 YYEKEE (reference sequence). Trimming removed 4 bases at V and 4 bases at J, with 14 bases between. The CDR3 DNA follows: TGTGCCAGCAGCCCCAGGCCTGACAGCACTGAAGCTTTCTTT. It is translated as CASSPRPDSTEAFF.

This sequence joins TRBV5-8 and TRBJ2-2; 9 bases match TRBD1. The length of the CDR3 is 14 residues. V shed 4 bases, J shed 5 bases, and the junction held 3 bases outside the gene matches. Germline V gene sequence: CDR1 SGHTS, CDR2 YDEGEE. The CDR3 sequence is CASSSGTGTGELFF. The CDR3 DNA sequence: TGTGCCAGCAGCAGCGGGACAGGGACCGGGGAGCTGTTTTTT.

The chain uses TRBV20-1 and TRBJ1-1, with a tentative D call TRBD1 (6 bases). V lost 3 bases and J 2 bases, leaving 13 bases between the germline ends. Germline-derived CDR1 and CDR2 are DFQATT and SNEGSKA (reference sequence). This CDR3 is built from 14 residues. The CDR3: CSASRGGANTEAFF. For the CDR3, the DNA is TGCAGTGCTAGTAGGGGGGGCGCAAACACTGAAGCTTTCTTT.

The chain recombines TRBV12-5 with TRBJ2-3; TRBD2 is a possible D gene (5 bases). Germline V lookup: CDR1 LGHNT, CDR2 FRNRAP. The CDR3 length is 14 residues. V gave up 5 bases and J gave up 4 bases, with 13 bases separating them. The CDR3 sequence is CASGLGLSPDTQYF. CDR3 sequence (DNA): TGTGCTAGTGGTCTAGGACTGTCCCCAGATACGCAGTATTTT.

J is TRBJ2-3 and V is TRBV5-1; 7 positions agree with TRBD2. The CDR3 totals 15 residues. V dropped 4 bases and J dropped 5; count of bases not matched to a gene: 10. Germline CDR1 reads SGHRS; CDR2 reads YFSETQ. The CDR3: CASSMRAGVGDTQYF. As DNA, the CDR3 is TGCGCCAGCAGCATGAGGGCGGGAGTGGGAGATACGCAGTATTTT.

The chain is built from TRBV2 and TRBJ2-7; perhaps TRBD2 as D (5 bases). The germline gives CDR1 SNHLY, CDR2 FYNNEI. The CDR3 consists of 12 residues. V shed 6 bases and J shed 2 bases, with 8 bases lying between them. The CDR3 nucleotides are TGTGCCAGCAGAGCGGACCCCTACGAGCAGTACTTC. It is translated as CASRADPYEQYF.

This clone was counted once. The gene calls are TRBV5-4 and TRBJ2-5; weak D call: TRBD1 (6 bases). Germline CDR1 SGHNT, CDR2 YYREEE (reference sequence). The CDR3 runs to 13 residues. V dropped 3 bases and J dropped 10 bases, with 16 bases sitting between them. CDR3 bases: TGTGCCAGCAGCTCTAACAGGGATTTTATCCAGTACTTC. Its protein is CASSSNRDFIQYF.

This clone was seen once. CDR3 amino acids: CASSIEGGARETQYF. The CDR3 DNA reads as TGTGCCAGTAGTATAGAGGGGGGGGCAAGAGAGACCCAGTACTTC. V is TRBV19 and J is TRBJ2-5, with a weak D call TRBD2 (7 bases). Germline-derived CDR1 and CDR2 are LNHDA and SQIVND (reference sequence). V lost 0 bases to trimming and J lost 4 bases, with 12 bases between them. The CDR3 sequence is 15 residues long. Together with reference TRBV19 and TRBJ2-5, the CDR3 gives the full variable domain: DGGITQSPKYLFRKEGQNVTLSCEQNLNHDAMYWYRQDPGQGLRLIYYSQIVNDFQKGDIAEGYSVSREKKESFPLTVTSAQKNPTAFYLCASSIEGGARETQYFGPGTRLLVL.

The rearrangement uses TRBV7-9 and TRBJ2-7; 7 bases agree with TRBD2. V shed 6 bases and J 0 bases; nucleotides not matched to a gene: 5. The CDR3 loop spans 14 amino acids. CDR1 and CDR2 from the germline V gene are SEHNR and FQNEAQ (reference sequence). This chain's CDR3 is CASSHGGSSYEQYF. CDR3 DNA: TGTGCCAGCAGTCACGGGGGGAGCTCCTACGAGCAGTACTTC.

The chain links TRBV6-2 or TRBV6-3 to TRBJ2-2, with 9 bases identical to TRBD2. This CDR3 is built from 16 residues. Germline V gene sequence: CDR1 MNHEY, CDR2 SVGEGT. The ends lost 4 bases at V and 2 bases at J; junction bases unmatched: 5. Written as DNA, the CDR3 is TGTGCCAGCAGTTCCACTAGCGGGCGTAACACCGGGGAGCTGTTTTTT. This codes for CASSSTSGRNTGELFF.

The chain employs TRBV11-1 and TRBJ2-1; TRBD2 matches at 8 bases. Germline V gene lookup returns CDR1 SGHAT and CDR2 FQDESV (reference sequence). This CDR3 has 15 residues. The trim removed 5 bases at V and 4 bases at J, leaving 7 bases unmatched. The CDR3 DNA reads TGTGCCAGCAGCCTCACTAGCGGACCTTACAATGAGCAGTTCTTC. Protein sequence: CASSLTSGPYNEQFF.

This clone was seen just once. The chain has TRBV14 and TRBJ1-4; 8 bases are a match to TRBD1. Looked up from germline, CDR1 is SGHDN and CDR2 is FVKESK. The CDR3 totals 13 residues. Germline trimming cut 6 bases from V and 7 bases from J; bases unmatched to any gene: 4. CDR3 sequence (DNA): TGTGCCAGCAGAACCACAGGGGGTGAAAAACTGTTTTTT. Translating it yields CASRTTGGEKLFF.

In its sample, this clone was seen once. V and J are TRBV6-2 or TRBV6-3 and TRBJ2-1, with 10 bases aligning to TRBD1. There are 15 residues in the CDR3. Germline assignment: CDR1 MNHEY and CDR2 SVGEGT. The trim removed 5 bases at V and 6 bases at J, leaving 7 bases unmatched. CDR3 bases: TGTGCCAGCAGTAGAACCGGGACAGGGGTCAATGAGCAGTTCTTC. It specifies CASSRTGTGVNEQFF.

The rearrangement links TRBV4-2 to TRBJ1-4; a weak D match, TRBD1 (5 bases). CDR3 length: 15 residues. The germline V gene has CDR1 LGHNA and CDR2 YNFKEQ. Trimming removed 3 bases from V and 2 bases from J, with 10 bases in between. This chain's CDR3 is CASSHSRGTNEKLFF. The CDR3 bases are TGTGCCAGCAGCCACTCGCGGGGCACTAATGAAAAACTGTTTTTT.